This T cell receptor beta chain was sequenced during a study of T cells in Graves' hyperthyroidism and ophthalmopathy (dated by TCRdb to between 2019 and 2020). For context, the study as a whole: A discovery cohort of approximately 97 patients, about 44 with Graves' ophthalmopathy and about 58 with stable Graves' hyperthyroidism, was used to find distinguishing TCR V-J signatures. Prospective prediction of ophthalmopathy was tested in an independent validation cohort consisting of 18 hyperthyroidism patients and over 15 patients who later progressed to ophthalmopathy. The approximately 97 discovery patients were randomly divided into training and test sets at a 7:3 ratio. Thyroid tissue and blood T-cell repertoires from about six Graves' hyperthyroidism patients were also compared in the study. After blood sampling, hyperthyroidism patients were treated with methimazole at a starting dose of 30 mg daily, and ophthalmopathy patients were treated with high-dose intravenous methylprednisolone. TCR Vbeta CDR3 sequencing of some 140 peripheral blood samples (over 40 ophthalmopathy, about 80 hyperthyroidism and roughly 17 progressor patients) is reported in the paper.

Amplification of TCR beta CDR3 regions was carried out from RNA transcripts. A first-round RT-PCR of the TCR CDR3 used the HTBI primer set with the Qiagen OneStep RT-PCR kit. Libraries were constructed in a second round of multiplex PCR, after which size selection and purification were performed. The libraries were sequenced on an Illumina HiSeq2000 using paired-end 100 bp reads. The source study handled its data this way. SOAPnuke was used to process the raw data, throwing out any read that contained adapters or uncalled bases, had a mean Phred below 15, or lacked an exact constant-primer or identifier match. High-quality paired reads were merged with COPE v1.2.5, and unique nucleotide sequences were defined as clonotypes. MiTCR v1.1 was used to align the clonotypes against IMGT TRBV, TRBD and TRBJ reference segments. Only V-J combinations with frequency above 0.0001, covering approximately 99% of repertoires, were analysed. A TCS score was defined as the ratio of F50 (clonal expansion) to E x V (chaos), with BLOSUM62-based TCRdist applied between CDR3 peptides within each V-J. Welch's t-statistics and random forest reduced roughly 540 V-J features to roughly 13, which were used in a naive Bayes classifier (R e1071). The Morisita-Horn index was used to measure how similar the thyroid and blood repertoires were. In TCRdb, the public reads were trimmed at Q25 with fastp and aligned with MiXCR, with productive beta chains retained. CDR3 protein sequences are deduplicated, and each keeps its most common genes and DNA. None of the V and J calls come from the authors' own analysis; TCRdb made them. Within this sample are about 660,000 distinct CDR3 sequences, with 45% of them counted one time only. The biggest ten clones account for more than 7% of the sample.

Unmatched junction bases come to 0, with V trimmed by 6 bases and J by 1 base. CDR1 LNHNV and CDR2 YYDKDF were looked up in the germline V gene (reference sequence). Counted from cysteine to phenylalanine, this CDR3 has 14 amino acids. Left in the record is the CDR3 DNA by itself, 42 bases read in frame from the first base. Broad study findings and their caveats: A 13 V-J signature model separated ophthalmopathy from stable hyperthyroidism, with around 90% sensitivity and roughly 81% specificity in cross-validation and 80%/75% in testing. In validation, the model predicted progression to ophthalmopathy with around 71% sensitivity and over 72% specificity, a median of approximately 6.7 months before onset. No statistical method was used to set the sample size in advance, and investigators knew the group allocation. Most expanded thyroid clonotypes (frequency above 0.001) were also detected in blood, suggesting blood repertoires may reflect thyroid immune responses.

For this clonotype: Its recognized antigen is unknown. Base quality data are lacking; no much larger clone is found one base away.

Any patient with an uncontrolled infection, another autoimmune disease, pregnancy or lactation was excluded. Diagnoses were based on clinical symptoms, serum thyroxine and TRAb, thyroid ultrasound and orbital computed tomography. Trizol reagent was used to extract total RNA, and RNA quality was then checked on an Agilent 2100 Bioanalyzer. Rearrangement joined TRBV15 to TRBJ2-2; TRBD2 agrees with 9 junctional bases. This receptor was taken from an adult man with Graves' disease, either hyperthyroidism or ophthalmopathy (not recorded which). The specimen was peripheral blood or thyroid tissue (not recorded which). Read as DNA, the sequence is TGTGCCACCAGACTAGCGGGGAACACCGGGGAGCTGTTTTTT. Its protein is CATRLAGNTGELFF.